The rows below give T cell receptor beta chains drawn from one sample of a study of T cells in Graves' hyperthyroidism and ophthalmopathy. TCRdb redid the calling of the multiplex PCR reads with MiXCR, one entry per CDR3 protein. The sample records about 410,000 distinct CDR3 sequences, around 15% being singletons. The specimen was blood. All receptors come from a woman aged 30 to 39 with Graves' ophthalmopathy. Each CDR3 is given with its conserved first and last residue. A D gene is named only where the DNA matches it firmly. Size values are once, few and many counts, or a class for expanded clones, and some rows have none.

abundance: few
j_gene: TRBJ2-7
v_gene: TRBV25-1
d_gene: TRBD2
CDR3nt: TGTGCCAGCAGTGAGGGACTAGCGAACACCTACGAGCAGTACTTC
CDR3aa: CASSEGLANTYEQYF

abundance: many
j_gene: TRBJ2-3
v_gene: TRBV7-2
d_gene: -
CDR3nt: TGTGCCAGCAGCTTAGCCCACTACCCGGCAGCCCAAAAGGAACTCACAGATACGCAGTATTTT
CDR3aa: CASSLAHYPAAQKELTDTQYF

abundance: many
j_gene: TRBJ2-1
v_gene: TRBV28
d_gene: TRBD2
CDR3nt: TGTGCCAGCAGTTTATCCTCTCCGGGGGGGCGCCCCTACAATGAGCAGTTCTTC
CDR3aa: CASSLSSPGGRPYNEQFF

abundance: few
j_gene: TRBJ1-1
v_gene: TRBV6-5
d_gene: -
CDR3nt: TGTGCCAGCAGTTACTCGAGAGGGGGGTTTTACACTGAAGCTTTCTTT
CDR3aa: CASSYSRGGFYTEAFF

abundance: many
j_gene: TRBJ1-5
v_gene: TRBV28
d_gene: -
CDR3nt: TGTGCCAGCAGTCTATGGGGAAGCAATCAGCCCCAGCATTTT
CDR3aa: CASSLWGSNQPQHF

abundance: many
j_gene: TRBJ2-3
v_gene: TRBV28
d_gene: -
CDR3nt: TGTGCCAGCAGTTTAGAACGGACGTTACCTAGCACAGATACGCAGTATTTT
CDR3aa: CASSLERTLPSTDTQYF

abundance: many
j_gene: TRBJ2-7
v_gene: TRBV20-1
d_gene: -
CDR3nt: TGCAGTGCTAGAAACCCCGCAGGGGCGTGGGCCGAGCAGTACTTC
CDR3aa: CSARNPAGAWAEQYF

abundance: many
j_gene: TRBJ2-2
v_gene: TRBV15
d_gene: -
CDR3nt: TGTGCCACCAGCAGAGATACGAACGGGGAGCTGTTTTTT
CDR3aa: CATSRDTNGELFF

abundance: -
j_gene: TRBJ1-5
v_gene: TRBV20-1
d_gene: -
CDR3nt: TGCAGTGCTAGAGGGACAGCAATAAATCAGCCCCAGCATTTT
CDR3aa: CSARGTAINQPQHF

abundance: few
j_gene: TRBJ1-5
v_gene: TRBV5-1
d_gene: -
CDR3nt: TGCGCCAGCAGCGCAGGACTGGATCAGCCCCAGCATTTT
CDR3aa: CASSAGLDQPQHF

abundance: many
j_gene: TRBJ1-1
v_gene: TRBV7-6
d_gene: -
CDR3nt: TGTGCCAGCAGCTTAGAGGTGGGGTCGAACACTGAAGCTTTCTTT
CDR3aa: CASSLEVGSNTEAFF